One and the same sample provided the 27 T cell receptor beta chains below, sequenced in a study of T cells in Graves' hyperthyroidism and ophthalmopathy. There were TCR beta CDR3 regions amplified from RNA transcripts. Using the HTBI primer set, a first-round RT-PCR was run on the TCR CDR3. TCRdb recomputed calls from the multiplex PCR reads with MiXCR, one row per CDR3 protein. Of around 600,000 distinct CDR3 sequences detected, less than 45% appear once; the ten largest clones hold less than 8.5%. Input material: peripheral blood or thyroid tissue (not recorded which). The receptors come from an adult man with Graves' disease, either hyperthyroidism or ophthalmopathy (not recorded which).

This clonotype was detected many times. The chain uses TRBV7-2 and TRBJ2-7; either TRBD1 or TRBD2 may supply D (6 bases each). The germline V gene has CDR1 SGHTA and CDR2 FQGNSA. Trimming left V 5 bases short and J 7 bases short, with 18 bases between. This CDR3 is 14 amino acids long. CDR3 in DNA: TGTGCCAGCAGCATAGATATCCGGGGGCAGGAGCAGTACTTC. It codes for CASSIDIRGQEQYF.

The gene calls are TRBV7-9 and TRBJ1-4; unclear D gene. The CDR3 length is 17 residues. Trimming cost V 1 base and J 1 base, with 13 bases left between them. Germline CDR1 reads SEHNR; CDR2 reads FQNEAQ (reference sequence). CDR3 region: CASSLVNTHRTNEKLFF. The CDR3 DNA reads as TGTGCCAGCAGCTTAGTCAACACCCACAGAACTAATGAAAAACTGTTTTTT.

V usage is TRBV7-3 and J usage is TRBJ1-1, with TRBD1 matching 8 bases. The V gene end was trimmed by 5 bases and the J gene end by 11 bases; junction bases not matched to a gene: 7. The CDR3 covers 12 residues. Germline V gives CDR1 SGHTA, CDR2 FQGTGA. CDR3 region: CASSLDRGMAFF. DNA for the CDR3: TGTGCCAGCAGCCTAGACAGGGGTATGGCTTTCTTT.

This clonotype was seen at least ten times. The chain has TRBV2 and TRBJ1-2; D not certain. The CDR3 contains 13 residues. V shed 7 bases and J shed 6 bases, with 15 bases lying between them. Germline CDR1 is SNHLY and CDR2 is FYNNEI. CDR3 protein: CASMKWKSDGYTF. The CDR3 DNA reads TGTGCCAGCATGAAGTGGAAATCGGATGGCTACACCTTC.

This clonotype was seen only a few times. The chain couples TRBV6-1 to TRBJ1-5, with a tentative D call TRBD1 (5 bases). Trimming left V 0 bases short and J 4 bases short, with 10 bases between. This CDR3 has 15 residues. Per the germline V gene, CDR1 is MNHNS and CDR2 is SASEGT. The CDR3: CASSEALRGNQPQHF. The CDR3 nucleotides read TGTGCCAGCAGTGAAGCGTTAAGGGGTAATCAGCCCCAGCATTTT.

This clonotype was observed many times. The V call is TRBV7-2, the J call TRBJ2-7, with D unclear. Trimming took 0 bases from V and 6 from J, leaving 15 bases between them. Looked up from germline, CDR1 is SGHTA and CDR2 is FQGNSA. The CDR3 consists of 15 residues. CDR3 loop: CASSLAITSSGEQYF. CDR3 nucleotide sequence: TGTGCCAGCAGCTTAGCTATCACCTCCTCCGGCGAGCAGTACTTC.

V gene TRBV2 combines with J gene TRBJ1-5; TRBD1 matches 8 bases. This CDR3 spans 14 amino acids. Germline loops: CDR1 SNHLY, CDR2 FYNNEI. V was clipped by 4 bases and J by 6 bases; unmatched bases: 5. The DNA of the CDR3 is TGTGCCAGCAGTGGCCGGACAGGGCTTCAGCCCCAGCATTTT. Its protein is CASSGRTGLQPQHF.

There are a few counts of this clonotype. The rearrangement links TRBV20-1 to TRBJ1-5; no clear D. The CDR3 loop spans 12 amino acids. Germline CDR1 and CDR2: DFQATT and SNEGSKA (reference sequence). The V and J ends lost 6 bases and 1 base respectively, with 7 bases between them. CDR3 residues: CSAKDSNQPQHF. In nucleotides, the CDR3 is TGCAGTGCCAAAGACAGCAATCAGCCCCAGCATTTT.

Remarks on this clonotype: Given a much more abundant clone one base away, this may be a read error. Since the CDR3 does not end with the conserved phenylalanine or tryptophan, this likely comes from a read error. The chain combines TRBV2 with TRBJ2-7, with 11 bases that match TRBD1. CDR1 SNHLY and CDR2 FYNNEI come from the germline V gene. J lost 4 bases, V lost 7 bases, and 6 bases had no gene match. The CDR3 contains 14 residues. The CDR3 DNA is TGTGCCAGCAAGGGGACAGGGGGATCATACGAGCAGTACTCC. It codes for CASKGTGGSYEQYS.

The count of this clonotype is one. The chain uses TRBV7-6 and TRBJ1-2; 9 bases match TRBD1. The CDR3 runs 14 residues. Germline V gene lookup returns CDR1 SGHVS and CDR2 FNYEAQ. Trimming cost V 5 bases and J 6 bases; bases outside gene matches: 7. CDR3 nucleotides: TGTGCCAGCAGCGCCGGACAGGGGCGGGATGGCTACACCTTC. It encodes CASSAGQGRDGYTF.

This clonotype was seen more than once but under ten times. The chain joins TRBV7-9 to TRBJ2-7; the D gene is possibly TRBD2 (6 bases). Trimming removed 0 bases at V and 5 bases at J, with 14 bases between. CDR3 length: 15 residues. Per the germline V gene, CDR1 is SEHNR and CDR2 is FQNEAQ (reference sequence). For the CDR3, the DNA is TGTGCCAGCAGCTTAGCGGGACTGCGCGGCGACGAGCAGTACTTC. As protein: CASSLAGLRGDEQYF.

The CDR3 nucleotides read TGTGCCACCAGTGACCCCGGGACACAGAAGAATCAGCCCCAGCATTTT. Its protein product is CATSDPGTQKNQPQHF. The chain combines TRBV24-1 with TRBJ1-5, with a tentative D call TRBD1 (6 bases). The CDR3 length is 16 residues. In germline, CDR1 is KGHDR, CDR2 SFDVKD. Trimming removed 4 bases at V and 4 bases at J, with 16 bases between.

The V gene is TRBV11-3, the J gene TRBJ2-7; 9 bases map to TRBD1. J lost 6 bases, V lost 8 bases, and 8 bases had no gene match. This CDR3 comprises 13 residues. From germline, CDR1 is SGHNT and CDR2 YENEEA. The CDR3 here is CASGQGTSVEQYF. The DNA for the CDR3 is TGTGCCAGCGGACAGGGGACTTCCGTCGAGCAGTACTTC.

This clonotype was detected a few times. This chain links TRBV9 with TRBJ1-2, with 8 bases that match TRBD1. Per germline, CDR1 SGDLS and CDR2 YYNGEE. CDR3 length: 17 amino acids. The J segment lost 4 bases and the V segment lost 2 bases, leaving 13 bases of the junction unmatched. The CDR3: CASSVMAGDRNSYGYTF. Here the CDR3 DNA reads TGTGCCAGCAGCGTTATGGCCGGGGACAGGAATAGCTATGGCTACACCTTC.

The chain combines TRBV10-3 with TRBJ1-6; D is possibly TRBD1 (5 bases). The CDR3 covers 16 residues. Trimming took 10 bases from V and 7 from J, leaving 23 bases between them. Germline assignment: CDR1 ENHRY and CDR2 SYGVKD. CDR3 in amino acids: CATSVGGQGGNSPLHF. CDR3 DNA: TGTGCCACCTCTGTGGGCGGCCAGGGAGGCAATTCACCCCTCCACTTT.

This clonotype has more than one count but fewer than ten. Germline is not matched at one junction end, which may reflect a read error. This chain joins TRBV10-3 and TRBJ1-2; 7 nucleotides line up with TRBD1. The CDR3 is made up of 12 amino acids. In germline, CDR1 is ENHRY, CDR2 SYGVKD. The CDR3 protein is CASSTGVGGYTF. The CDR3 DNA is TGTGCCAGCAGTACAGGGGTGGGCGGCTACACCTTC.

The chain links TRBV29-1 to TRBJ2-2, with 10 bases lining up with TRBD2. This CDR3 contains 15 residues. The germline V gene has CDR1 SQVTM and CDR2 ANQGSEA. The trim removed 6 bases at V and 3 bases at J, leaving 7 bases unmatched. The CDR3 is CSVISGRLDTGELFF. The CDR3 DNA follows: TGCAGCGTGATTAGCGGGAGGCTGGACACCGGGGAGCTGTTTTTT.

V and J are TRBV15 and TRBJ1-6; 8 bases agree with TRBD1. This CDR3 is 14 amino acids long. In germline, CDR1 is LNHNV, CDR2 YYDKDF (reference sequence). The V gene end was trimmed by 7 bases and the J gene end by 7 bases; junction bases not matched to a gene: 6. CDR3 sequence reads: CATNQGAGNSPLHF. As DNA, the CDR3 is TGTGCCACCAACCAGGGGGCTGGGAATTCACCCCTCCACTTT.

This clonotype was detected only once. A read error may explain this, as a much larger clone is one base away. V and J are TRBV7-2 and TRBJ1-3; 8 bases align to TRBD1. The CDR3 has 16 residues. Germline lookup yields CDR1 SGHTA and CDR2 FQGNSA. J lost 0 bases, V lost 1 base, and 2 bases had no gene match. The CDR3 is CASSLGQGASGNTIYF. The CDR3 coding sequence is TGTGCCAGCAGCTTAGGCCAGGGGGCCTCTGGAAACACCATATATTTT.

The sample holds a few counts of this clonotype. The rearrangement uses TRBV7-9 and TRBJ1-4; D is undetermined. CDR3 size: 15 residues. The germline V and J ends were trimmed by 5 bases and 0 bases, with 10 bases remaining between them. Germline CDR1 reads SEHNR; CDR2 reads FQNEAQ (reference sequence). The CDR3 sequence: CASSRPGSTNEKLFF. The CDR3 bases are TGTGCCAGCAGCCGGCCGGGGTCAACTAATGAAAAACTGTTTTTT.

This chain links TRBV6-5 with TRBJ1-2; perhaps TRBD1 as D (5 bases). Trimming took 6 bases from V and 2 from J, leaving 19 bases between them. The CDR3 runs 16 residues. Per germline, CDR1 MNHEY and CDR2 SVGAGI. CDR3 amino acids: CASSPTPGRPNYGYTF. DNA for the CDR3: TGTGCCAGCAGCCCTACACCGGGACGACCAAACTATGGCTACACCTTC.

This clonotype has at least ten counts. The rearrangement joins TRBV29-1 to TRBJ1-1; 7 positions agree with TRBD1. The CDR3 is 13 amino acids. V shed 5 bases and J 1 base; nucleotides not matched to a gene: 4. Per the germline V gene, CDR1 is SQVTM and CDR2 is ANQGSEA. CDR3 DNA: TGCAGCGTTTCGGGACAGCAGAACACTGAAGCTTTCTTT. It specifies CSVSGQQNTEAFF. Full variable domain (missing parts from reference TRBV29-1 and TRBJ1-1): SAVISQKPSRDICQRGTSLTIQCQVDSQVTMMFWYRQQPGQSLTLIATANQGSEATYESGFVIDKFPISRPNLTFSTLTVSNMSPEDSSIYLCSVSGQQNTEAFFGQGTRLTVV.

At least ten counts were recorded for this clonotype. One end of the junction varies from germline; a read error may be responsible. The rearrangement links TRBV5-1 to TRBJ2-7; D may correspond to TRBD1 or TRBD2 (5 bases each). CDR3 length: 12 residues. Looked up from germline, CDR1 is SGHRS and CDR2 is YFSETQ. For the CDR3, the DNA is TGCGCCAGCAGGTTGGGGGTCTACGAGCAGTACTTC. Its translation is CASRLGVYEQYF.

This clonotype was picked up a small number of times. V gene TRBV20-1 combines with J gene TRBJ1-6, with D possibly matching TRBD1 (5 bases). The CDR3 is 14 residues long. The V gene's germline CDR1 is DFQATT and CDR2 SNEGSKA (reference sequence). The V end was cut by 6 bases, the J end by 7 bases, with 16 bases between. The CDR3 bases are TGCAGTGCCATACCGGGACGGTTAAATTCACCCCTCCACTTT. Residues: CSAIPGRLNSPLHF.

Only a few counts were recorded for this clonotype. CDR3 in DNA: TGTGCCAGTAGTAGCGGGAGGCTCACCTACGAGCAGTACTTC. It encodes CASSSGRLTYEQYF. The chain carries TRBV19 and TRBJ2-7; 8 nucleotides agree with TRBD2. The CDR3 length is 14 residues. Germline V lookup: CDR1 LNHDA, CDR2 SQIVND (reference sequence). The trim removed 4 bases at V and 2 bases at J, leaving 4 bases unmatched.

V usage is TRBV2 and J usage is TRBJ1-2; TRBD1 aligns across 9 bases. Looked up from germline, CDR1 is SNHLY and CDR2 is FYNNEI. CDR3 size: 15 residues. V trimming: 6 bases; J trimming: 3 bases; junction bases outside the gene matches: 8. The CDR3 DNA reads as TGTGCCAGCAGACTTACAGGGGGCGAAGACTATGGCTACACCTTC. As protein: CASRLTGGEDYGYTF.

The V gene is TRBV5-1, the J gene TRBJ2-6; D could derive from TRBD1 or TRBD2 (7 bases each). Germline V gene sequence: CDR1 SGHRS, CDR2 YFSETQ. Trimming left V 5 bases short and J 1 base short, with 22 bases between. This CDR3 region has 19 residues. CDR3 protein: CASSTWGGGLVSGANVLTF. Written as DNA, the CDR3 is TGCGCCAGCAGTACGTGGGGAGGGGGCCTCGTATCTGGGGCCAACGTCCTGACTTTC.